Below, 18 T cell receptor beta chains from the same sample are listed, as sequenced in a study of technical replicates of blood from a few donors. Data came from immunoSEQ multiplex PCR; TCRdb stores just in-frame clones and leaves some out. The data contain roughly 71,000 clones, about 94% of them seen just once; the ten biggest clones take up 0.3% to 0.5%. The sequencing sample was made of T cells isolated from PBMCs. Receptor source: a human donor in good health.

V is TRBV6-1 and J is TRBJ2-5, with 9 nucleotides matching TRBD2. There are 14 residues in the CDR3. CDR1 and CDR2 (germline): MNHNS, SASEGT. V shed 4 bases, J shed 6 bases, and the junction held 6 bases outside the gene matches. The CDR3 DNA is TGTGCCAGCAGTGCCGGGACTAGCAGCCAGACCCAGTACTTC. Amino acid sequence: CASSAGTSSQTQYF.

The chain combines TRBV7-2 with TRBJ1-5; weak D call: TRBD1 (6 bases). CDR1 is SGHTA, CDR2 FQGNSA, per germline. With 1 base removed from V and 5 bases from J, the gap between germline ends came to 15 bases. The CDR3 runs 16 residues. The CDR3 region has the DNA TGTGCCAGCAGCTTAGGTATCGGACAGAAGCATCAGCCCCAGCATTTT. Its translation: CASSLGIGQKHQPQHF.

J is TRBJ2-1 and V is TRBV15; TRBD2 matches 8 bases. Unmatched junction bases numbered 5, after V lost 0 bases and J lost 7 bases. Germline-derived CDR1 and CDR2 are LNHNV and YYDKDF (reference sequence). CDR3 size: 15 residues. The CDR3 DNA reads TGTGCCACCAGCAGAGATCGGGAGGGCCGTAATGAGCAGTTCTTC. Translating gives CATSRDREGRNEQFF.

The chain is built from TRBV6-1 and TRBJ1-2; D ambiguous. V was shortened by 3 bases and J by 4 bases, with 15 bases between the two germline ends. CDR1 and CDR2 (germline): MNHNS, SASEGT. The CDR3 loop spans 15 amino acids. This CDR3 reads CASSEIPVAGYGYTF. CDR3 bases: TGTGCCAGCAGTGAGATTCCGGTGGCGGGCTATGGCTACACCTTC.

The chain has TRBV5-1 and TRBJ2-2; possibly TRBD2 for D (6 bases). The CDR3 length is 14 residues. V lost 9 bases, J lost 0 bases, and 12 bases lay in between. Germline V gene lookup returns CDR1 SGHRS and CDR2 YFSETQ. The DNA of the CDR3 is TGCGCCACCACCGGAGGGACGAACACCGGGGAGCTGTTTTTT. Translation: CATTGGTNTGELFF.

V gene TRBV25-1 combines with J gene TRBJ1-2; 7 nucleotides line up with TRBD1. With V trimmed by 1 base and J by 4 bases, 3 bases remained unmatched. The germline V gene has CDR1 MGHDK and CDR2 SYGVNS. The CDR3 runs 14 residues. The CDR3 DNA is TGTGCCAGCAGTGAATCAGGGACAGCCTATGGCTACACCTTC. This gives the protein CASSESGTAYGYTF.

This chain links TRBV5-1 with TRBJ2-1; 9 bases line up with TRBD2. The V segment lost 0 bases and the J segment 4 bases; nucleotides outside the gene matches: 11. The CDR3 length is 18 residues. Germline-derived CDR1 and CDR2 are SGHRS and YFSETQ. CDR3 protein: CASSLGLAGAIGYNEQFF. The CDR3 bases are TGCGCCAGCAGCTTGGGGTTAGCGGGAGCCATAGGGTACAATGAGCAGTTCTTC.

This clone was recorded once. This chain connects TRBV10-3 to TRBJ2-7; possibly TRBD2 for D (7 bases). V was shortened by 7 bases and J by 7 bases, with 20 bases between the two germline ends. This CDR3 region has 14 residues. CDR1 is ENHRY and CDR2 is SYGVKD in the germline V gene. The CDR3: CAIKGGTDLWEQYF. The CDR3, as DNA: TGTGCCATCAAGGGGGGGACGGACCTCTGGGAGCAGTACTTC.

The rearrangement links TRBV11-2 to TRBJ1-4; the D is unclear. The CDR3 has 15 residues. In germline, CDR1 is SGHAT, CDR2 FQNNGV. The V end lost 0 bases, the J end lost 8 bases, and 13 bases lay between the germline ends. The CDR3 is CASSLEQPNWEKLFF. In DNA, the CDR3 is TGTGCCAGCAGCTTAGAACAGCCTAATTGGGAAAAACTGTTTTTT.

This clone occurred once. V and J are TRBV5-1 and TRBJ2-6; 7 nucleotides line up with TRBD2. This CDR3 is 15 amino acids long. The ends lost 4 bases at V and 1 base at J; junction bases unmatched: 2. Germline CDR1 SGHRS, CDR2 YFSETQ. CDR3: CASSAGGSGANVLTF. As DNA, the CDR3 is TGCGCCAGCAGCGCCGGGGGGTCTGGGGCCAACGTCCTGACTTTC.

The CDR3 loop is CASSPGGSGSSYEQYF. The DNA for the CDR3 is TGTGCCAGCAGTCCCGGAGGAAGCGGGAGTTCCTACGAGCAGTACTTC. This sequence joins TRBV9 and TRBJ2-7, with 8 bases that match TRBD2. The CDR3 length is 16 residues. From germline, CDR1 is SGDLS and CDR2 YYNGEE. With V trimmed by 5 bases and J by 1 base, 11 bases remained unmatched. The full variable domain, rest sourced from reference TRBV9 and TRBJ2-7, is DSGVTQTPKHLITATGQRVTLRCSPRSGDLSVYWYQQSLDQGLQFLIQYYNGEERAKGNILERFSAQQFPDLHSELNLSSLELGDSALYFCASSPGGSGSSYEQYFGPGTRLTVT.

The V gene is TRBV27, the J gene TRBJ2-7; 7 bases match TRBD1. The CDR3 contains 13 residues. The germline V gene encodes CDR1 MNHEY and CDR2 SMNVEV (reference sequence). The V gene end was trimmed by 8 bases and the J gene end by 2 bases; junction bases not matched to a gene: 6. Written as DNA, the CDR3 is TGTGCCAGCGCTACGGGACAGACCTACGAGCAGTACTTC. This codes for CASATGQTYEQYF.

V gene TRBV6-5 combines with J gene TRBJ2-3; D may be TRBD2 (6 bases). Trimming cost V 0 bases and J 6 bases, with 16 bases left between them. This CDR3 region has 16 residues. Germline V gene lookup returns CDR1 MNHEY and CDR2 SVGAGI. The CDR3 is CASSYSIPPGADTQYF. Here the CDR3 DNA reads TGTGCCAGCAGTTACTCGATTCCCCCGGGAGCGGATACGCAGTATTTT.

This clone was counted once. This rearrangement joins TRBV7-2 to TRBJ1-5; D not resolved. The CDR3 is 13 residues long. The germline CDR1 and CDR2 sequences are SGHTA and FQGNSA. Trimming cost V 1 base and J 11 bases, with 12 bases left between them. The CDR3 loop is CASSLEPPKTQHF. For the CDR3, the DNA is TGTGCCAGCAGCTTAGAGCCCCCGAAAACCCAGCATTTT.

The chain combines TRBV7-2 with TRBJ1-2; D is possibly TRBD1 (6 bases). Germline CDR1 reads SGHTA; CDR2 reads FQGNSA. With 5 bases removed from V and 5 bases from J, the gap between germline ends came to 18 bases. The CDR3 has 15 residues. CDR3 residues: CASSNDLPDRYGYTF. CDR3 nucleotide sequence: TGTGCCAGCAGCAACGACCTTCCGGACAGATATGGCTACACCTTC.

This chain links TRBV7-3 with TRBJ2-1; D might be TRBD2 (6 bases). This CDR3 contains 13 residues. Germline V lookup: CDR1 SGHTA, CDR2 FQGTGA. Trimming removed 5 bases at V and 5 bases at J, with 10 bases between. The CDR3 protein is CASSKGLDNEQFF. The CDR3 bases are TGTGCCAGCAGCAAGGGACTCGACAATGAGCAGTTCTTC.

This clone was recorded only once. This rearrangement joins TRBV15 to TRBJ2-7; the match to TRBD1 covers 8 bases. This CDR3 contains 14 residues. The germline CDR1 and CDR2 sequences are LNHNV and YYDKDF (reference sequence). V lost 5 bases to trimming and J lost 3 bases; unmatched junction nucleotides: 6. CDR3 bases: TGTGCCACCAGCCCTGACAGGGGCCACTACGAGCAGTACTTC. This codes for CATSPDRGHYEQYF.

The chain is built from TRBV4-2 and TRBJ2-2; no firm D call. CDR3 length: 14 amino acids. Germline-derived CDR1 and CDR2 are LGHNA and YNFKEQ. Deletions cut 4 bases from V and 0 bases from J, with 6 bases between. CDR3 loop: CASSRGANTGELFF. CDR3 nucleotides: TGTGCCAGCAGCCGTGGAGCGAACACCGGGGAGCTGTTTTTT.